Sequencing of this T cell receptor (beta chain) was carried out in a study of blood T cells in healthy people across ages. Through a sample-barcoded 5' primer and a J-beta primer mix, a second PCR was run for roughly 6 to 11 cycles. Each CDR3 protein is one row after TCRdb ran MiXCR on the 5' RACE reads. The table records 1.5 million or so distinct CDR3 sequences, around 39% of them present only once. This clonotype was seen ten or more times. This CDR3 comprises 15 residues. CDR1 is LGHDT, CDR2 YNNKEL, per germline (reference sequence). The V gene end was trimmed by 3 bases and the J gene end by 5 bases; junction bases not matched to a gene: 5.

The material sequenced was blood. This chain uses TRBV3-1 with TRBJ2-1; 9 bases agree with TRBD2. This clonotype was sampled from a woman aged 18-29 years in good health. The CDR3 DNA reads TGTGCCAGCAGCCATAGCGGGGGAGTGCACAATGAGCAGTTCTTC. Amino acids: CASSHSGGVHNEQFF.